This T cell receptor beta chain originates from a study of blood T cells in healthy people across ages. The authors extracted at least 6 micrograms of total RNA per sample. For the second PCR, which ran for roughly 7 to 11 cycles, a sample-barcoded 5' primer and a J-beta primer mix were used. TCRdb passed the 5' RACE reads through MiXCR, listing each CDR3 protein once. The sample includes about 1.7 million distinct CDR3 sequences, roughly 27% seen only once; the top ten take roughly 8%. V lost 1 base to trimming and J lost 8 bases, with 15 bases between them. The CDR3 is 15 residues long. Germline values: CDR1 MNHNY, CDR2 SVGAGI (reference sequence).

Sequencing was done on a sample of blood. The TCR comes from a woman in her twenties or thirties in good health. The chain has TRBV6-6 and TRBJ2-1, with a weak D call TRBD1 (6 bases). The DNA of the CDR3 is TGTGCCAGCAGTTACTGGGACAAGGGTTTGGATGAGCAGTTCTTC. It is translated as CASSYWDKGLDEQFF.